The entry below gives a single T cell receptor (beta chain) sequence along with its context. The record originates from a study of blood T cell repertoires in COVID-19. The CDR3 covers 13 residues. V dropped 6 bases and J dropped 6; count of bases not matched to a gene: 1. From germline, CDR1 is MNHEY and CDR2 SVGEGT. In the original analysis: Amplification of reference gene primers was used by the study to estimate nucleated cell counts. TCRdb's table, derived via immunoSEQ multiplex PCR, lists solely in-frame clones and lacks some. Clonal size and the V and J genes are those of that table, whereas D and trimming came from the DNA. The table shows 250,000 to 300,000 clones, with around 81% occurring only once.

The rearrangement links TRBV6-2 or TRBV6-3 to TRBJ1-5; TRBD1 matches at 11 bases. The sample consisted of peripheral blood. The receptor was isolated from a woman aged 55 to 70 with active or convalescent COVID-19. CDR3 DNA: TGTGCCAGCAGCGGGACAGGGGGTCAGCCCCAGCATTTT. As protein: CASSGTGGQPQHF.